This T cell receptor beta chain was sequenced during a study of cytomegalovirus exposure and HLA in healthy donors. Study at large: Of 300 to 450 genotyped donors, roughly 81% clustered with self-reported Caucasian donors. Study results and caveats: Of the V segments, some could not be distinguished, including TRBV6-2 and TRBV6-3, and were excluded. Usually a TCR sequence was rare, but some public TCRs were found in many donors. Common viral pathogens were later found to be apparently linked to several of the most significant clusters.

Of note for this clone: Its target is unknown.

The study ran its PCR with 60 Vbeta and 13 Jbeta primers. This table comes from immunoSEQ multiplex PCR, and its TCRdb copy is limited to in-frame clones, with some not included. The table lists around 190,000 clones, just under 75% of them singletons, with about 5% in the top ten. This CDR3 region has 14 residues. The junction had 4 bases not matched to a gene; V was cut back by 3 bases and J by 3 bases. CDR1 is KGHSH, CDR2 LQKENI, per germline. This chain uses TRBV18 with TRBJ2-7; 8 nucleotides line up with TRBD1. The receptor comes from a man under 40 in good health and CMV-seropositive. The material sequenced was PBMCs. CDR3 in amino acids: CASSPGQGVYEQYF. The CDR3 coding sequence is TGTGCCAGCTCACCTGGACAGGGTGTCTACGAGCAGTACTTC.